This is a list of T cell receptor beta chains from one sample in a study of blood T cell repertoires in COVID-19. Sequencing used immunoSEQ multiplex PCR; TCRdb keeps in-frame clones, though not all of them. Counted here are approximately 290,000 clones, 90% occurring once; the ten biggest clones make up about 4.5%. The sequenced material came from PBMCs or T cells enriched from blood (not recorded which). The receptors here all came from a woman aged 18-29 years with acute COVID-19. Each CDR3 is given with its conserved first and last residue. Fields, in order: D gene, J gene, clone size, V gene, CDR3 protein, CDR3 DNA. D genes are given only for firm matches. Clone size appears in some rows only: once, few, many, or a class for an expanded clone.

NA	TRBJ1-2	NA	TRBV28	CASSSDGTQGYTF	TGTGCCAGCAGTTCCGACGGGACACAGGGCTACACCTTC
NA	TRBJ1-2	NA	TRBV27	CASSLSITGYGYTF	TGTGCCAGCAGTTTATCGATCACAGGCTATGGCTACACCTTC
NA	TRBJ1-1	few	TRBV11-3	CASSERRDTEAFF	TGTGCCAGCAGCGAGCGGAGGGACACTGAAGCTTTCTTT
NA	TRBJ1-4	NA	TRBV11-2	CASSLVGEVGEKLFF	TGTGCCAGCAGCTTAGTGGGGGAGGTTGGGGAAAAACTGTTTTTT
NA	TRBJ1-2	NA	TRBV28	CASSFSTANGYTF	TGTGCCAGCAGTTTTTCGACAGCCAATGGCTACACCTTC
NA	TRBJ2-7	NA	TRBV2	CASLGQGEAYEQYF	TGTGCCAGCCTCGGGCAAGGGGAAGCCTACGAGCAGTACTTC
NA	TRBJ2-7	NA	TRBV28	CASSLGGRTYEQYF	TGTGCCAGCAGTTTAGGGGGCAGAACCTACGAGCAGTACTTC
TRBD2	TRBJ2-4	NA	TRBV10-2	CATRGLAGGRAKNIQYF	TGCGCCACCCGAGGACTAGCGGGAGGGCGGGCCAAAAACATTCAGTACTTC
TRBD1	TRBJ2-7	NA	TRBV7-3	CASSLTGQGTNEQYF	TGTGCCAGCAGCTTAACGGGACAGGGGACGAACGAGCAGTACTTC
NA	TRBJ1-2	NA	TRBV19	CASSATASNYGYTF	TGTGCCAGTAGTGCGACAGCAAGTAACTATGGCTACACCTTC
NA	TRBJ2-1	NA	TRBV28	CASSLRENEQFF	TGTGCCAGCAGTTTACGGGAAAATGAGCAGTTCTTC
NA	TRBJ2-2	NA	TRBV7-9	CASSLAGTGNTGELFF	TGTGCCAGCAGCTTAGCCGGGACTGGGAACACCGGGGAGCTGTTTTTT
NA	TRBJ1-5	NA	TRBV7-3	CASSSNSQGLDQPQHF	TGTGCCAGCAGCTCAAATTCTCAGGGGCTTGATCAGCCCCAGCATTTT
TRBD2	TRBJ2-1	NA	TRBV30	CAWQTSGSVWEQFF	TGTGCCTGGCAGACTAGCGGGAGCGTCTGGGAGCAGTTCTTC
TRBD1	TRBJ2-7	NA	TRBV19	CASTSPPGQGGYEQYF	TGTGCCAGTACCTCACCGCCGGGACAGGGAGGATACGAGCAGTACTTC
TRBD1	TRBJ1-1	NA	TRBV6-5	CASSYSGQANTEAFF	TGTGCCAGCAGTTACTCTGGACAGGCGAACACTGAAGCTTTCTTT
TRBD2	TRBJ2-7	few	TRBV28	CASISVTGLAGGEQYF	TGTGCCAGCATTTCTGTGACGGGACTAGCGGGAGGCGAGCAGTACTTC
NA	TRBJ1-2	NA	TRBV28	CASSPPVGGRNYGYTF	TGTGCCAGCAGTCCCCCGGTTGGAGGGCGCAACTATGGCTACACCTTC
NA	TRBJ1-2	NA	TRBV5-6	CASSLGASYGYTF	TGTGCCAGCAGCTTAGGGGCCTCCTATGGCTACACCTTC
TRBD2	TRBJ2-1	NA	TRBV7-2	CASSLARATSGSYNEQFF	TGTGCCAGCAGCTTAGCGAGGGCAACTAGCGGGTCCTACAATGAGCAGTTCTTC
NA	TRBJ1-6	NA	TRBV11-2	CASSPRGADNSPLHF	TGTGCCAGCAGCCCGCGGGGAGCGGATAATTCACCCCTCCACTTT
TRBD1	TRBJ1-2	NA	TRBV7-9	CASSSNTRWSRDSYGYTF	TGTGCCAGCAGCTCTAACACCCGGTGGAGCCGGGACAGCTATGGCTACACCTTC
TRBD2	TRBJ2-1	NA	TRBV7-6	CASSLGTSGKSYNEQFF	TGTGCCAGCAGCCTCGGGACTAGCGGGAAGTCCTACAATGAGCAGTTCTTC
TRBD2	TRBJ2-1	NA	TRBV4-1	CASSQDWRLAVQNVQFF	TGCGCCAGCAGCCAAGATTGGCGGCTAGCGGTACAAAACGTACAGTTCTTC
NA	TRBJ1-2	NA	TRBV29-1	CSGAGGASNYGYTF	TGCAGCGGTGCGGGGGGGGCGTCTAACTATGGCTACACCTTC
TRBD1	TRBJ2-2	NA	TRBV9	CASSAGGANTGELFF	TGTGCCAGCAGCGCAGGGGGCGCGAACACCGGGGAGCTGTTTTTT
NA	TRBJ1-2	NA	TRBV30	CAWSVRQGDYGYTF	TGTGCCTGGAGTGTACGTCAGGGCGACTATGGCTACACCTTC
NA	TRBJ2-2	NA	TRBV27	CASRYIGTGELFF	TGTGCCAGCAGATACATTGGCACCGGGGAGCTGTTTTTT
NA	TRBJ1-3	NA	TRBV7-3	CASSPGGNTIYF	TGTGCCAGCAGCCCAGGAGGAAACACCATATATTTT
NA	TRBJ2-1	NA	TRBV14	CASSQESWNEQFF	TGTGCCAGCAGCCAAGAAAGCTGGAATGAGCAGTTCTTC
TRBD2	TRBJ2-5	NA	TRBV6-5	CASSYTLAGGETQYF	TGTGCCAGCAGTTACACTCTAGCGGGAGGAGAGACCCAGTACTTC
NA	TRBJ1-1	few	TRBV7-8	CASSRQADTEAFF	TGTGCCAGCAGCCGACAAGCCGACACTGAAGCTTTCTTT
NA	TRBJ2-7	NA	TRBV27	CASTPGGTYEQYF	TGTGCCAGCACCCCCGGGGGTACCTACGAGCAGTACTTC
NA	TRBJ2-7	NA	TRBV27	CASSPQGPAEQYF	TGTGCCAGCAGTCCTCAGGGGCCCGCGGAGCAGTACTTC
NA	TRBJ2-2	NA	TRBV29-1	CSVEDETGSGELFF	TGCAGCGTTGAAGATGAAACAGGGTCCGGGGAGCTGTTTTTT
TRBD1	TRBJ1-1	NA	TRBV28	CASSLTGGDTEAFF	TGTGCCAGCAGTTTGACAGGGGGGGACACTGAAGCTTTCTTT
NA	TRBJ2-7	NA	TRBV18	CASSPDAYSTATWPYEQYF	TGTGCCAGCTCACCCGACGCGTATTCGACAGCTACCTGGCCCTACGAGCAGTACTTC
TRBD1	TRBJ1-1	NA	TRBV28	CASSLIGQGIMNTEAFF	TGTGCCAGCAGTTTAATCGGACAGGGAATAATGAACACTGAAGCTTTCTTT
TRBD1	TRBJ1-5	NA	TRBV19	CASRWDSYSNQPQHF	TGTGCCAGTAGATGGGACAGTTATAGCAATCAGCCCCAGCATTTT
TRBD2	TRBJ2-1	NA	TRBV5-1	CASSLAGAGGPYNEQFF	TGCGCCAGCAGCTTGGCCGGGGCGGGAGGCCCCTACAATGAGCAGTTCTTC
NA	TRBJ2-1	NA	TRBV5-1	CASSLGDNYNEQFF	TGCGCCAGCAGCTTGGGGGACAATTACAATGAGCAGTTCTTC
TRBD1	TRBJ2-5	NA	TRBV9	CASSVGAWGQGVRETQYF	TGTGCCAGCAGCGTAGGGGCCTGGGGACAGGGGGTAAGAGAGACCCAGTACTTC
NA	TRBJ2-1	NA	TRBV5-1	CASVKGGTYNEQFF	TGCGCCAGCGTAAAAGGGGGTACCTACAATGAGCAGTTCTTC
NA	TRBJ2-3	NA	TRBV6-5	CASSPGTSTDTQYF	TGTGCCAGCAGTCCGGGAACTAGCACAGATACGCAGTATTTT
NA	TRBJ1-6	few	TRBV14	CASSRTQNSPLHF	TGTGCCAGCAGCCGAACCCAGAATTCACCCCTCCACTTT
TRBD2	TRBJ2-1	NA	TRBV10-1	CASSEETSGRYEQFF	TGCGCCAGCAGTGAGGAAACTAGCGGGAGGTATGAGCAGTTCTTC
TRBD2	TRBJ2-1	NA	TRBV4-2	CASSQRAGAVNEQFF	TGTGCCAGCAGCCAACGAGCGGGAGCTGTAAATGAGCAGTTCTTC
TRBD1	TRBJ1-4	once	TRBV7-9	CASSHGQATNEKLFF	TGTGCCAGCAGCCACGGACAGGCAACTAATGAAAAACTGTTTTTT
TRBD1	TRBJ2-7	NA	TRBV27	CASSLGTAVYEQYF	TGTGCCAGCAGTTTGGGGACAGCGGTCTACGAGCAGTACTTC
NA	TRBJ2-5	NA	TRBV5-1	CASSTSGGEKTQYF	TGCGCCAGCAGCACCAGCGGTGGGGAAAAGACCCAGTACTTC
TRBD1	TRBJ2-7	NA	TRBV19	CASSALRDSPYEQYF	TGTGCCAGTAGTGCCCTTCGGGACAGTCCCTACGAGCAGTACTTC
TRBD2	TRBJ2-5	NA	TRBV5-1	CASSRPGGMETQYF	TGCGCCAGCAGCAGGCCCGGGGGGATGGAGACCCAGTACTTC